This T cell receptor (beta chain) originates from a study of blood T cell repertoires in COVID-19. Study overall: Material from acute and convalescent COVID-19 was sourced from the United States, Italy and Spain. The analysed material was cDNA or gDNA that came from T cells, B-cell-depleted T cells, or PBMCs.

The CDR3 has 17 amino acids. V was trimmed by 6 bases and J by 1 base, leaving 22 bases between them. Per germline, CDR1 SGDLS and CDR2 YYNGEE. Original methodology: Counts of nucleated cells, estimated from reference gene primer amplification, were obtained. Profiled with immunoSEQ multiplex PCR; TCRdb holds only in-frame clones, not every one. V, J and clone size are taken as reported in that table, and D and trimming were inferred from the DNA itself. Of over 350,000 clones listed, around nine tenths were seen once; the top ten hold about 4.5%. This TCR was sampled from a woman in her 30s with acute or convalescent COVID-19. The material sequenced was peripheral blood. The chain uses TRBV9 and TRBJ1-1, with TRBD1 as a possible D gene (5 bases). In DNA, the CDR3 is TGTGCCAGCAACCCCTCAGGGATCTCCCCGGGGAACACTGAAGCTTTCTTT. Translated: CASNPSGISPGNTEAFF.